The sequence of this T cell receptor (beta chain) was determined in a study of cytomegalovirus exposure and HLA in healthy donors. Study findings and constraints: Accurate prediction of HLA-A and HLA-B alleles (for most subjects) was reportedly achieved from TCR beta sequences. Several of the most significant clusters were apparently associated with common viral pathogens in a later analysis. Being indistinguishable, some V segments were excluded, TRBV6-2 and TRBV6-3 among them.

The V and J ends lost 2 bases and 5 bases respectively, with 15 bases between them. The CDR3 is 15 amino acids. Germline V gene data show CDR1 as MNHNS and CDR2 as SASEGT. Primers for the PCR totalled 60 Vbeta and 13 Jbeta. Some clones are missing from TCRdb's copy, which holds only in-frame ones; the method was immunoSEQ multiplex PCR. The table shows more than 95,000 clones, with around 78% occurring only once. Worth noting for this clone: The antigen remains undetermined.

V is TRBV6-1 and J is TRBJ1-2, with D possibly being TRBD1 (5 bases). Input material: PBMCs. The receptor was derived from a man in his fifties in good health and CMV-seronegative. CDR3 sequence (DNA): TGTGCCAGCAGTGAATCCGGAGGGCAGGGATATGGCTACACCTTC. Its translation is CASSESGGQGYGYTF.